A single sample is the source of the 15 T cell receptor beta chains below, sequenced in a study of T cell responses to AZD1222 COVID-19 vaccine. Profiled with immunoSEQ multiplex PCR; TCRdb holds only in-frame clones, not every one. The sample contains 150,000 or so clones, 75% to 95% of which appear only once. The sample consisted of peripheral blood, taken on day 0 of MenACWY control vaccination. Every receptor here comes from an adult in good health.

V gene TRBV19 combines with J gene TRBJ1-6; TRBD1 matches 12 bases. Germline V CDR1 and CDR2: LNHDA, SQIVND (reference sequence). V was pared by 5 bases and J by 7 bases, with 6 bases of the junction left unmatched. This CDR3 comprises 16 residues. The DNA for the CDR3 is TGTGCCAGTAGTCCAGGGGACAGGGGGCGAAATTCACCCCTCCACTTT. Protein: CASSPGDRGRNSPLHF.

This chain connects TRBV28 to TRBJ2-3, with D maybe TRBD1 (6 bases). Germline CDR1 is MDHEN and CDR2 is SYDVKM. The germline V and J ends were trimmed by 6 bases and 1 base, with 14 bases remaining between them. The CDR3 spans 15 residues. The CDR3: CASSPAGARTDTQYF. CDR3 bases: TGTGCCAGCAGCCCAGCAGGGGCGCGCACAGATACGCAGTATTTT.

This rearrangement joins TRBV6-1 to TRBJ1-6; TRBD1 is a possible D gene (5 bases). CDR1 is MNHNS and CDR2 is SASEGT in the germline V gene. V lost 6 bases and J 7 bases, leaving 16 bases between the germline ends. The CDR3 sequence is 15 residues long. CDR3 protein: CASSILRDPNSPLHF. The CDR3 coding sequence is TGTGCCAGCAGCATCCTCCGGGACCCAAATTCACCCCTCCACTTT.

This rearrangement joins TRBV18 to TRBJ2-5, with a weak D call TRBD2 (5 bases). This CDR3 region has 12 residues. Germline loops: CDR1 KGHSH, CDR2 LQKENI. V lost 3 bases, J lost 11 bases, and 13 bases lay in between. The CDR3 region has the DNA TGTGCCAGCTCACCGGGTCCAGAGGGTCAGTACTTC. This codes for CASSPGPEGQYF.

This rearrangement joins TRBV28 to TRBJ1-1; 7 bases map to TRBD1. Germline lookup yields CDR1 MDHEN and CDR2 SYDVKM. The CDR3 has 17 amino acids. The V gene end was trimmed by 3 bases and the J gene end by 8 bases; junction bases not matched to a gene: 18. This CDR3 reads CASSFPGTVRSSGEAFF. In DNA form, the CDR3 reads TGTGCCAGCAGTTTCCCAGGGACAGTACGCAGTTCGGGGGAAGCTTTCTTT.

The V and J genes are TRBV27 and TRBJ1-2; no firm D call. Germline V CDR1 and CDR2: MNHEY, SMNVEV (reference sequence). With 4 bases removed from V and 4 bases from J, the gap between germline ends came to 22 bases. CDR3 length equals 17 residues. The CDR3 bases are TGTGCCAGCAGTTATGGGGTGTTGGCCAGAGATCTCTATGGCTACACCTTC. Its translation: CASSYGVLARDLYGYTF.

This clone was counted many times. The CDR3 DNA reads as TGCGCCACCCGGGGAGACCGAGATGAGCAGTTCTTC. It codes for CATRGDRDEQFF. The chain is built from TRBV10-1 and TRBJ2-1, with a weak D call TRBD2 (5 bases). The CDR3 has 12 amino acids. Between the trimmed V and J ends, which lost 10 bases and 8 bases, there was a span of 15 bases. Germline V gene sequence: CDR1 WNHNN, CDR2 SYGVQD (reference sequence).

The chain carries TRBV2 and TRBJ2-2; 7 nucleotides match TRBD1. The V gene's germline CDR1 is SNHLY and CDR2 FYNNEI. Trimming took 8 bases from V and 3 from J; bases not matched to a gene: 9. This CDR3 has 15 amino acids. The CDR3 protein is CASYPDRTDTGELFF. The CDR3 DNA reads TGTGCCAGCTACCCGGACAGGACGGACACCGGGGAGCTGTTTTTT. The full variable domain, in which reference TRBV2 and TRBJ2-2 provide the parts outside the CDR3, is EPEVTQTPSHQVTQMGQEVILRCVPISNHLYFYWYRQILGQKVEFLVSFYNNEISEKSEIFDDQFSVERPDGSNFTLKIRSTKLEDSAMYFCASYPDRTDTGELFFGEGSRLTVL.

The CDR3 DNA is TGTGCCAGCAGTGAAGCTCGGGCAGGTAGACCTTCACCCCTCCACTTT. Translating gives CASSEARAGRPSPLHF. The chain carries TRBV2 and TRBJ1-6; no clear D gene. This CDR3 is built from 16 residues. Trimming pared 0 bases from V and 9 bases from J, leaving 15 bases between. Looked up from germline, CDR1 is SNHLY and CDR2 is FYNNEI.

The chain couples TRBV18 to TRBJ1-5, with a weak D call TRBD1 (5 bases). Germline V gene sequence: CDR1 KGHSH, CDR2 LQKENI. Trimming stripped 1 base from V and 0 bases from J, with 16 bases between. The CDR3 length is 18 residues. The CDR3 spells CASSPQALGVYSNQPQHF. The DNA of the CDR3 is TGTGCCAGCTCACCACAAGCACTAGGGGTTTATAGCAATCAGCCCCAGCATTTT.

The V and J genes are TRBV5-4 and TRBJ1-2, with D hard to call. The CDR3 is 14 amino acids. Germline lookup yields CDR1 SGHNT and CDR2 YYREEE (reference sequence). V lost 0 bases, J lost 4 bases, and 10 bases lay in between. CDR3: CASSLEAEIYGYTF. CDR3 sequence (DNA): TGTGCCAGCAGCTTGGAGGCCGAAATCTATGGCTACACCTTC.

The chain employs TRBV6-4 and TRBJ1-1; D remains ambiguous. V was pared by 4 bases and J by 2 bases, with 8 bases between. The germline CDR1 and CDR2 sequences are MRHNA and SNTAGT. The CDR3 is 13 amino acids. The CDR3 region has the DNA TGTGCCAGCAGTGTTTGGAGTAACACTGAAGCTTTCTTT. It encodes CASSVWSNTEAFF.

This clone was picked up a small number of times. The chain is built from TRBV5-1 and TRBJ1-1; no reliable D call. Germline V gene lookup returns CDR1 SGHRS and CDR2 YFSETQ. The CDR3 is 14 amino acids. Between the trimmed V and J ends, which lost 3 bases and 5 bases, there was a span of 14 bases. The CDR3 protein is CASSWGKERTEAFF. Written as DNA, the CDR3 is TGCGCCAGCAGCTGGGGAAAAGAAAGGACTGAAGCTTTCTTT.

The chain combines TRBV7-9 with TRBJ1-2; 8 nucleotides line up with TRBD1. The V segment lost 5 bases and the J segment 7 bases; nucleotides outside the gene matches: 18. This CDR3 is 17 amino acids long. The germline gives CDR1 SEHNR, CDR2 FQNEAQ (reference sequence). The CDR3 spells CASSGSGGAGVFRGYTF. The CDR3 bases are TGTGCCAGCAGCGGGTCAGGGGGCGCAGGTGTATTCCGTGGCTACACCTTC. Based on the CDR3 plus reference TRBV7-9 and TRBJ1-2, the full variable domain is DTGVSQNPRHKITKRGQNVTFRCDPISEHNRLYWYRQTLGQGPEFLTYFQNEAQLEKSRLLSDRFSAERPKGSFSTLEIQRTEQGDSAMYLCASSGSGGAGVFRGYTFGSGTRLTVV.

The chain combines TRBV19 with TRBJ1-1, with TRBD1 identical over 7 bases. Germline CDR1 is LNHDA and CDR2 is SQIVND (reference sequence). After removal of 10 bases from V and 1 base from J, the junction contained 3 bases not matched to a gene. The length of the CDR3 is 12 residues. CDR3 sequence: CATRTGNTEAFF. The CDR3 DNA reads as TGTGCCACCCGGACAGGGAACACTGAAGCTTTCTTT.